The T cell receptor beta chain described here comes from a study of OX40 agonist ivuxolimab in advanced cancers. Study-level information: Patient treatment consisted of intravenous ivuxolimab administration every 2 weeks at 0.01 to 10 mg/kg.

Data came from immunoSEQ multiplex PCR; TCRdb stores just in-frame clones and leaves some out. The table records about 46,000 clones, about 87% of them present only once. As regards this clone: Antigen: not known.

Study outcomes and limitations: The study observed clonal expansion of CD4+ and CD8+ blood T cells by week 6 at 0.1 to 3.0 mg/kg. The expanded peripheral T cells' antigen specificity was not determined.

Trimming pared 3 bases from V and 1 base from J, leaving 16 bases between. CDR3 size: 15 residues. CDR1 and CDR2 (germline): SQVTM, ANQGSEA. This sample comprised CD4+ or CD8+ T cells sorted from blood, obtained in a trial of the OX40 agonist ivuxolimab. This TCR was recovered from an adult with an advanced solid tumor such as melanoma, head and neck, liver or kidney cancer. This chain links TRBV29-1 with TRBJ2-7; tentative D call: TRBD1 (6 bases). CDR3 sequence: CSVDRVRGTSYEQYF. CDR3 coding DNA: TGCAGCGTTGATAGGGTCAGGGGAACATCCTACGAGCAGTACTTC.